This TCR beta chain was sequenced during a study of blood T cell repertoires in COVID-19. About the study: The samples span acute and convalescent COVID-19 from the United States, Italy and Spain.

Assignment of participants to cohorts was predicated upon participant-reported clinical history. V gave up 6 bases and J gave up 0 bases; unmatched junction bases: 4. Germline assignment: CDR1 SEHNR and CDR2 FQNEAQ (reference sequence). This CDR3 is 15 amino acids long. As handled by the study authors: How many nucleated cells were present was estimated from reference gene primer amplification. Assay used: immunoSEQ multiplex PCR; TCRdb lists only in-frame clones, some missing. That table gives V, J and clone size, and the DNA gave D and trimming. The sample comprises approximately 270,000 clones, roughly 90% of which are singletons, and around 2.8% rests with the top ten.

The gene calls are TRBV7-9 and TRBJ2-2; 7 nucleotides match TRBD2. This clonotype was sampled from a man in his forties who had been exposed to COVID-19. Sequenced material: PBMCs or T cells enriched from blood (not recorded which). The CDR3 loop reads CASRPSGANTGELFF. The CDR3 coding sequence is TGTGCCAGCAGACCTAGCGGCGCGAACACCGGGGAGCTGTTTTTT.